Listed here are 2 T cell receptor beta chains from one sample, sequenced in a study of blood T cell repertoires in COVID-19. Data came from immunoSEQ multiplex PCR; TCRdb stores just in-frame clones and leaves some out. The sample lists some 300,000 clones, just under 90% occurring once. Sequencing was carried out using peripheral blood. Every receptor here comes from a woman in her thirties with COVID-19, enrolled during active disease.

The rearrangement uses TRBV6-5 and TRBJ1-2; weak D call: TRBD1 (5 bases). The V and J ends lost 4 bases and 6 bases respectively, with 9 bases between them. This CDR3 comprises 12 residues. CDR1 is MNHEY, CDR2 SVGAGI, per germline. The CDR3 is CASSFGGNGYTF. The DNA of the CDR3 is TGTGCCAGCAGTTTCGGGGGTAATGGCTACACCTTC.

V usage is TRBV11-2 and J usage is TRBJ2-7; tentatively, D is TRBD1 (5 bases). Germline CDR1 reads SGHAT; CDR2 reads FQNNGV. The CDR3 spans 13 residues. V was trimmed by 1 base and J by 3 bases, leaving 7 bases between them. As DNA, the CDR3 is TGTGCCAGCAGCTTAGGACAGTACTACGAGCAGTACGTC. This codes for CASSLGQYYEQYV.